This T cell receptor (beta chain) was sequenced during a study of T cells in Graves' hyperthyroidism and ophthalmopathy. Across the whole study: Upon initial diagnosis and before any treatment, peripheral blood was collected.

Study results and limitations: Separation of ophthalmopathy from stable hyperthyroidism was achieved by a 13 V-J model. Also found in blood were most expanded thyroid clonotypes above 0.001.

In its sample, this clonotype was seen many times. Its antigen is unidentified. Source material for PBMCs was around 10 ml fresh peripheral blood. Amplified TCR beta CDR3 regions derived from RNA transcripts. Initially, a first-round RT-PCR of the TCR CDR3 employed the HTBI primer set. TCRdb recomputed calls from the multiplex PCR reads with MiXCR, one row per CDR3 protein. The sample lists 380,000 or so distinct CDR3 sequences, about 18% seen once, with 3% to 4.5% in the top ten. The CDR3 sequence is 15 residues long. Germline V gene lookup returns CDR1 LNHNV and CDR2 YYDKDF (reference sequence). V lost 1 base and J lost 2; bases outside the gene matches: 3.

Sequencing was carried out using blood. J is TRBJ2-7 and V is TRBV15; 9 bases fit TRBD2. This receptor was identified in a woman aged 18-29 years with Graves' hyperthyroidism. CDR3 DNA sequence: TGTGCCACCAGCAGAGCGCCTAGCGGGGCCTACGAGCAGTACTTC. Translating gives CATSRAPSGAYEQYF.